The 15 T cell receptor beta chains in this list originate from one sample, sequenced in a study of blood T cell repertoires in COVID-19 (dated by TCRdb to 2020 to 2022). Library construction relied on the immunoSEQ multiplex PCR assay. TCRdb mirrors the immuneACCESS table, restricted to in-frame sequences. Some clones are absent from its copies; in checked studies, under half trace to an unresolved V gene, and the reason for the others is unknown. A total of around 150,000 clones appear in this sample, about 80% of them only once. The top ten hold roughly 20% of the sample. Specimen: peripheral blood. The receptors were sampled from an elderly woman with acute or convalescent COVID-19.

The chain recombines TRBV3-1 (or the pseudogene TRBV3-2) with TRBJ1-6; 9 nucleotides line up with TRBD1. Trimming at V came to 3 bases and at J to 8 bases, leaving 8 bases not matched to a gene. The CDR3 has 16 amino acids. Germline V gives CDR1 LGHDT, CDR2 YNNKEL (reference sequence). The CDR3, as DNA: TGTGCCAGCAGCCAGGGACAGGGCCGTCAGGATTCACCCCTCCACTTT. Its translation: CASSQGQGRQDSPLHF.

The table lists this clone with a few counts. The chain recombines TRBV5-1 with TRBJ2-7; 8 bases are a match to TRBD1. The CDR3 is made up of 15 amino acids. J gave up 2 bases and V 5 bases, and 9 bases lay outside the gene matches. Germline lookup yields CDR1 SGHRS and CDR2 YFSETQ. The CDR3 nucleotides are TGCGCCAGCAGGGCGCTTCAGGGGGCCGCCTACGAGCAGTACTTC. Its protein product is CASRALQGAAYEQYF.

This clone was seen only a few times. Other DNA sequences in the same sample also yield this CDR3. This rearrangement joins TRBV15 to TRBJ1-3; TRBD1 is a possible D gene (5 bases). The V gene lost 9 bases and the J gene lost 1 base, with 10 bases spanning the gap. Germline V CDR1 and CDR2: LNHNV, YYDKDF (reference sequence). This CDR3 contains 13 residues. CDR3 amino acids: CATGQGSGNTIYF. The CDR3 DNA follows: TGTGCCACGGGGCAGGGATCTGGAAACACCATATATTTT.

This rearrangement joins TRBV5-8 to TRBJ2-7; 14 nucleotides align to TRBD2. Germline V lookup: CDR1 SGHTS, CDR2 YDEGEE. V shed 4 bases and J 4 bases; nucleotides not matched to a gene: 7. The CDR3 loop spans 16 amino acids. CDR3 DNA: TGTGCCAGCAGCGTAAGACTAGCGGGAGGGATGTACGAGCAGTACTTC. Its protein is CASSVRLAGGMYEQYF.

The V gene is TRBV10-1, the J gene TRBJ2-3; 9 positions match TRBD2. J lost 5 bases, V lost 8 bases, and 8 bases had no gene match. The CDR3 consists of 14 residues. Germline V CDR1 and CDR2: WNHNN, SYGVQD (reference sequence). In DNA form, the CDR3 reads TGCGCCAGCTCCGCGGGAGGGCCCCAAGATACGCAGTATTTT. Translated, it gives CASSAGGPQDTQYF.

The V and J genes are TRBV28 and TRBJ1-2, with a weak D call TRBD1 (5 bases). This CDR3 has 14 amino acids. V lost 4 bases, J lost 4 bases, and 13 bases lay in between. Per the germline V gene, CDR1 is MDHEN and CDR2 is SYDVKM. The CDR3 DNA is TGTGCCAGCAGTTCGACAGTAGGTGGCTATGGCTACACCTTC. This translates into CASSSTVGGYGYTF.

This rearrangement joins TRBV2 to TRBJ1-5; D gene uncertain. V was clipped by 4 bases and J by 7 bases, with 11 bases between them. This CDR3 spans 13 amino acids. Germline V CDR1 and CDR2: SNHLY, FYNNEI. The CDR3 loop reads CASSAAGRQPQHF. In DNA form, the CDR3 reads TGTGCCAGCAGTGCGGCAGGTCGACAGCCCCAGCATTTT.

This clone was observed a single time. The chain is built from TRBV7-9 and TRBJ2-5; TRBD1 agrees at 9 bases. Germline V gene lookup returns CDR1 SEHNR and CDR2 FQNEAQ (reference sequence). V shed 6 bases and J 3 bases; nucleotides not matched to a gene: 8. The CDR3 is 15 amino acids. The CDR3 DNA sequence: TGTGCCAGCAGTACCCGACAGGGGGGAGAAGAGACCCAGTACTTC. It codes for CASSTRQGGEETQYF.

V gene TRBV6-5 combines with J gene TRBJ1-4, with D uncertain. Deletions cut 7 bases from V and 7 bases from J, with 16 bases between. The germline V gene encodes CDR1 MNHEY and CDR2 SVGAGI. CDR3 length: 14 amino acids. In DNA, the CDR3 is TGTGCCAGCAACCTGCGGAGGGAGGGTGAAAAACTGTTTTTT. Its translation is CASNLRREGEKLFF.

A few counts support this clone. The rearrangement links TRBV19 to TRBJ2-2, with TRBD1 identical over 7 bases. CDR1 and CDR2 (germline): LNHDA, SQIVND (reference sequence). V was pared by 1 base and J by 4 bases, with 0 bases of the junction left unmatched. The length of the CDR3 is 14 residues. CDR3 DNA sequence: TGTGCCAGTAGTATAGGGGACAGCACCGGGGAGCTGTTTTTT. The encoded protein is CASSIGDSTGELFF.

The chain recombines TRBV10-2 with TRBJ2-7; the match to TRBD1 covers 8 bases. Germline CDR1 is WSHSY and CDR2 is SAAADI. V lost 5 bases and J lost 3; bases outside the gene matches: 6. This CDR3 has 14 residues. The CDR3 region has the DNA TGCGCCAGCAGTCAGGCAGGGGGCCTCTACGAGCAGTACTTC. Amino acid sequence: CASSQAGGLYEQYF.

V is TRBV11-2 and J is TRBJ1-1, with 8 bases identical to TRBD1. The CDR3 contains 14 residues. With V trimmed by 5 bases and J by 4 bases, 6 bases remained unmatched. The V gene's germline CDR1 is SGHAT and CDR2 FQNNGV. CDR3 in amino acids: CASSQRTGTTEAFF. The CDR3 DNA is TGTGCCAGCAGCCAAAGGACAGGGACCACTGAAGCTTTCTTT.

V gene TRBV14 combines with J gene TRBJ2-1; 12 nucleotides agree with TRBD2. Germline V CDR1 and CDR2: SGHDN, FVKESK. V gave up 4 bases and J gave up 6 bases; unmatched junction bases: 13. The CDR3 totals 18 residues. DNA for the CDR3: TGTGCCAGCAGCCTATTCCGACGGACTAGCGGGATAGGCAATGAGCAGTTCTTC. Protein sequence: CASSLFRRTSGIGNEQFF.

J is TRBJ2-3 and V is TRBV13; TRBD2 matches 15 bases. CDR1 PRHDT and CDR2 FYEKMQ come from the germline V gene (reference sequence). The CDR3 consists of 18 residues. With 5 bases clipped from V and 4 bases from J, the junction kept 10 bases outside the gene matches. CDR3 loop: CASSHWTSGRAKPDTQYF. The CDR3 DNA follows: TGTGCCAGCAGCCACTGGACTAGCGGGAGGGCAAAGCCAGATACGCAGTATTTT.

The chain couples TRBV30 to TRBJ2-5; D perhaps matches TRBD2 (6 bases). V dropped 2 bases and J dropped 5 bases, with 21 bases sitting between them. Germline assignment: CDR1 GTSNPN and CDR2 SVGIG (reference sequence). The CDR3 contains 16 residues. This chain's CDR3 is CAWSPRVLALTETQYF. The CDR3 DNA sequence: TGTGCCTGGAGTCCACGAGTGCTAGCGCTAACGGAGACCCAGTACTTC.